One sample yielded the 5 T cell receptor beta chains listed below, sequenced in a study of T cell therapy after organ transplantation. Measured with immunoSEQ multiplex PCR; TCRdb has only the in-frame clones, and not every one. The top ten clones hold 40% of a sample with some 1,300 clones, roughly 70% of them seen once. Their specific antigens are unknown. The specimen comprised CD8+ T cells from blood, sampled before autologous CMV-specific T cell therapy. These receptor sequences come from a human patient who had received a solid organ transplant and had CMV disease.

The genes are TRBV11-2 and TRBJ2-1; tentatively, D is TRBD2 (6 bases). The CDR3 totals 14 residues. Germline lookup yields CDR1 SGHAT and CDR2 FQNNGV. Trimming left V 3 bases short and J 2 bases short, with 8 bases between. The CDR3 loop reads CASSLRGPYNEQFF. CDR3 sequence (DNA): TGTGCCAGCAGCTTGCGGGGCCCCTACAATGAGCAGTTCTTC.

This clone was seen a single time. This sequence joins TRBV4-2 and TRBJ2-7; D is perhaps TRBD2 (5 bases). Per germline, CDR1 LGHNA and CDR2 YNFKEQ. V was trimmed by 5 bases and J by 3 bases, leaving 17 bases between them. The CDR3 extends over 15 amino acids. DNA for the CDR3: TGTGCCAGCAGCTTGGCCCAAACTAGTGTCTACGAGCAGTACTTC. Encoded protein: CASSLAQTSVYEQYF.

The V call is TRBV19, the J call TRBJ2-1; TRBD2 matches 7 bases. Trimming took 2 bases from V and 0 from J; bases not matched to a gene: 1. Germline V gene data show CDR1 as LNHDA and CDR2 as SQIVND (reference sequence). The CDR3 is 15 residues long. CDR3 protein: CASSISGASYNEQFF. The DNA of the CDR3 is TGTGCCAGTAGTATAAGCGGGGCCTCCTACAATGAGCAGTTCTTC.

For the CDR3, the DNA is TGTGCCAGCAGTAGGACCGGGACAGGGGTCGGGACTAATGAAAAACTGTTTTTT. It yields the protein CASSRTGTGVGTNEKLFF. The chain employs TRBV5-6 and TRBJ1-4; 10 nucleotides match TRBD1. This CDR3 spans 18 amino acids. The J segment lost 2 bases and the V segment lost 5 bases, leaving 12 bases of the junction unmatched. The germline V gene has CDR1 SGHDT and CDR2 YYEEEE.

This chain links TRBV7-9 with TRBJ1-5; tentative D call: TRBD1 (5 bases). Deletions cut 3 bases from V and 4 bases from J, with 10 bases between. In germline, CDR1 is SEHNR, CDR2 FQNEAQ (reference sequence). This CDR3 spans 14 amino acids. CDR3 bases: TGTGCCAGCAGCTTTGTGGGGGAGAATCAGCCCCAGCATTTT. Protein: CASSFVGENQPQHF. The full variable domain, completed using reference TRBV7-9 and TRBJ1-5, is DTGVSQNPRHKITKRGQNVTFRCDPISEHNRLYWYRQTLGQGPEFLTYFQNEAQLEKSRLLSDRFSAERPKGSFSTLEIQRTEQGDSAMYLCASSFVGENQPQHFGDGTRLSIL.